The rows below give T cell receptor beta chains drawn from one sample of a study of identical twins. TCRdb re-called the 5' RACE reads with MiXCR, one entry per CDR3 protein. Found here are under 350,000 distinct CDR3 sequences, roughly 9.8% of them singletons; the top ten hold under 7.5%. The sample also formed part of further work on yellow fever vaccine responses in identical twins.

Sequencing was done on a sample of CD8+ T cells sorted from blood. The receptors originated from a woman aged 18 to 35 in good health. Both conserved end residues are part of each CDR3. The D gene is left open where the match is weak. Clone sizes are given selectively: once, few, many, or a class where the clone is expanded.

TRBV10-1	NA	TRBJ2-1	few	13	TGCGCCAGCAGCGGGACCCGTTACAATGAGCAGTTCTTC	CASSGTRYNEQFF
TRBV7-3	TRBD1	TRBJ1-6	few	15	TGTGCCAGCAGCGCTGTGACAGGGCTAAATTCACCCCTCCACTTT	CASSAVTGLNSPLHF
TRBV30	TRBD1	TRBJ1-6	few	14	TGTGCCTGGGAGGCCGGGACAGGGGGTCCACCCCTCCACTTT	CAWEAGTGGPPLHF
TRBV27	TRBD2	TRBJ2-5	NA	17	TGTGCCAGCAGTCCAGAGGCAGCGGGAGGATTGGGAGAGACCCAGTACTTC	CASSPEAAGGLGETQYF
TRBV7-8	NA	TRBJ2-1	few	17	TGTGCCAGCAGCTTAGCTGAGCTAGCGAGCTCCTACAATGAGCAGTTCTTC	CASSLAELASSYNEQFF
TRBV6-1	NA	TRBJ1-2	many	16	TGTGCCAGCAGAGGAGAGACAGTCCCATCAGGCTATGGCTACACCTTC	CASRGETVPSGYGYTF
TRBV11-2	NA	TRBJ2-2	NA	16	TGTGCCAGCAGCTCCCAGCGGAATCCAAGGACCGGGGAGCTGTTTTTT	CASSSQRNPRTGELFF
TRBV10-3	NA	TRBJ1-5	many	14	TGTGCCATCAGGGGAGAAAATAGCAATCAGCCCCAGCATTTT	CAIRGENSNQPQHF
TRBV6-1	NA	TRBJ2-7	many	15	TGTGCCAGCAGCAGCCTCGATGACGGATCCTACGAGCAGTACTTC	CASSSLDDGSYEQYF
TRBV4-3	TRBD2	TRBJ2-7	many	14	TGCGCCAGCAGCCAACTAGCGGGAGGTTACGAGCAGTACTTC	CASSQLAGGYEQYF
TRBV5-1	NA	TRBJ2-7	NA	13	TGCGCCAGCAGCGTCGGCTACTCCTACGAGCAGTACTTC	CASSVGYSYEQYF
TRBV6-1	NA	TRBJ2-3	many	13	TGTGCCAGCAGTAAAGGGGGAGACGATACGCAGTATTTT	CASSKGGDDTQYF
TRBV3-1	TRBD1	TRBJ2-6	NA	15	TGTGCCAGCAGCCCCTCCGGAACAGGGGATCACGTCCTGACTTTC	CASSPSGTGDHVLTF
TRBV7-3	NA	TRBJ2-7	few	13	TGTGCCAGCAGCCCGGACGAGTCCTACGAGCAGTACTTC	CASSPDESYEQYF
TRBV20-1	TRBD2	TRBJ2-3	many	16	TGCAGTGCTAGAGATCGAAAACCGGGACTAGTTGATACGCAGTATTTT	CSARDRKPGLVDTQYF
TRBV7-9	NA	TRBJ1-4	few	16	TGTGCCAGCAGCCCGAATAGTGGGCTAGCTAATGAAAAACTGTTTTTT	CASSPNSGLANEKLFF
TRBV30	TRBD2	TRBJ2-1	few	14	TGTGCGTACAATAGGGGACTAGCGCCCCTTGAGCAGTTCTTC	CAYNRGLAPLEQFF
TRBV29-1	NA	TRBJ2-1	many	13	TGCAGCGTTGATTACCCGGGGTCAAATGAGCAGTTCTTC	CSVDYPGSNEQFF
TRBV4-3	TRBD1	TRBJ2-5	few	17	TGCGCCAGCAGCCAAGATGTACCGGGACAGGGCGCAGAGACCCAGTACTTC	CASSQDVPGQGAETQYF
TRBV28	NA	TRBJ1-4	few	12	TGTGCCAGCAGTGGGGGGGCAGGGAAACTGTTTTTT	CASSGGAGKLFF
TRBV7-9	NA	TRBJ2-1	many	15	TGTGCCAGTGAGGGGCAGGATGGCTCCTACAATGAGCAGTTCTTC	CASEGQDGSYNEQFF
TRBV19	TRBD1	TRBJ2-7	few	14	TGTGCCAGTAGTTGGGACAGCGAGATTCGCGAGCAGTACTTC	CASSWDSEIREQYF
TRBV28	NA	TRBJ2-3	many	13	TGTGCCAGCAGTTCCGCCAGCGCAGATACGCAGTATTTT	CASSSASADTQYF
TRBV28	TRBD1	TRBJ2-7	NA	14	TGTGCCAGCAGTTGGGGGACAGGGCTCCTGGAGCAGTACTTC	CASSWGTGLLEQYF
TRBV28	NA	TRBJ2-7	few	14	TGTGCCAGCAGCCTCCGGGACTGGACCTACGAGCAGTACTTC	CASSLRDWTYEQYF
TRBV4-1	NA	TRBJ2-7	NA	14	TGCGCCAGCAGCCAAGCACCGGGACCTTACGAGCAGTACTTC	CASSQAPGPYEQYF
TRBV7-6	NA	TRBJ2-7	NA	15	TGTGCCAGCAGTACCCTTTACGGACAACCCTACGAGCAGTACTTC	CASSTLYGQPYEQYF
TRBV4-3	TRBD1	TRBJ2-3	few	17	TGCGCCAGCAGCCAAGATAGAGGACAGGGATCTGCAGATACGCAGTATTTT	CASSQDRGQGSADTQYF
TRBV12-3/TRBV12-4	TRBD2	TRBJ2-3	NA	17	TGTGCCAGCAGTTCGACTAGCGGGGGGGTCCTGGGGGATACGCAGTATTTT	CASSSTSGGVLGDTQYF
TRBV11-2	TRBD1	TRBJ2-3	few	15	TGTGCCAGCAGCACCAGGGACAGTTGGGCAGATACGCAGTATTTT	CASSTRDSWADTQYF
TRBV6-1	TRBD1	TRBJ2-7	once	15	TGTGCCAGCAGTGAAGAGGGGACAGTGGCCTACGAGCAGTACTTC	CASSEEGTVAYEQYF
TRBV3-1	TRBD2	TRBJ2-5	NA	16	TGTGCCAGCAGCCATACTAGCGGGAGGGGACAAGAGACCCAGTACTTC	CASSHTSGRGQETQYF
TRBV7-8	TRBD2	TRBJ2-5	many	19	TGTGCCAGCAGCCGACCGTTAGAATCGGGACTAGACAACCAAGAGACCCAGTACTTC	CASSRPLESGLDNQETQYF
TRBV10-3	NA	TRBJ2-3	NA	18	TGTGCCTTCAGTTTAGGACCCTTCCGGGGCGGCAGCACAGATACGCAGTATTTT	CAFSLGPFRGGSTDTQYF
TRBV7-6	NA	TRBJ2-1	once	14	TGTGCCAGCAGCCCCCACGAGTCCTACAATGAGCAGTTCTTC	CASSPHESYNEQFF
TRBV7-2	NA	TRBJ1-2	few	13	TGTGCCAGCAGCTTAGGGGGGCTAAACGGCTACACCTTC	CASSLGGLNGYTF
TRBV6-5	NA	TRBJ2-5	NA	14	TGTGCCAGCAGTTACTCGGGGGAAGTAGAGACCCAGTACTTC	CASSYSGEVETQYF
TRBV4-3	NA	TRBJ2-7	few	16	TGCGCCAGCAGCCACGATAGGGGTGACCCCTCCTACGAGCAGTACTTC	CASSHDRGDPSYEQYF
TRBV28	NA	TRBJ1-6	many	14	TGTGCCAGCAGTGATCCCCAGAGGTTTCTGGCCCTCCACTTT	CASSDPQRFLALHF
TRBV7-8	NA	TRBJ2-1	few	13	TGTGCCAGCAGGGCAGGGCATAACAATGAGCAGTTCTTC	CASRAGHNNEQFF
TRBV20-1	NA	TRBJ1-2	many	12	TGCAGTGCTATGAAGGGAGACTATGGCTACACCTTC	CSAMKGDYGYTF
TRBV13	NA	TRBJ2-1	NA	21	TGTGCCAGCAGCCCCGCTATCGGGAGAGGTGGCCCCGGGTCTCGCCTAAATGAGCAGTTCTTC	CASSPAIGRGGPGSRLNEQFF
TRBV6-4	TRBD2	TRBJ2-3	NA	15	TGTGCCAGCAGTGACTCTAGCGGGGCGGCAGATACGCAGTATTTT	CASSDSSGAADTQYF
TRBV5-1	TRBD1	TRBJ1-1	many	14	TGCGCCAGCAGTTTCAGGGGGGGGGACACTGAAGCTTTCTTT	CASSFRGGDTEAFF
TRBV3-1	NA	TRBJ2-7	few	15	TGTGCCAGCAGCCAGCGTCCCGGACTCTACTACGAGCAGTACTTC	CASSQRPGLYYEQYF
TRBV9	NA	TRBJ2-1	many	15	TGTGCCAGCAGCGTAGGGGATAACTCCTACAATGAGCAGTTCTTC	CASSVGDNSYNEQFF
TRBV7-9	NA	TRBJ2-1	many	15	TGTGCCAGCAGCGAGATTGGGAGCCCCTACAATGAGCAGTTCTTC	CASSEIGSPYNEQFF
TRBV7-9	TRBD1	TRBJ1-1	many	12	TGTGCCAGCAGCTTACAGGGGGCTGAAGCTTTCTTT	CASSLQGAEAFF
TRBV7-9	TRBD1	TRBJ1-4	NA	13	TGTGCCAGCGCTGGACAGGGTGTAGAAAAACTGTTTTTT	CASAGQGVEKLFF
TRBV27	TRBD2	TRBJ2-1	NA	18	TGTGCCAGCAGTTTAACCCTACTAGGCGGGAGGGCCTACAATGAGCAGTTCTTC	CASSLTLLGGRAYNEQFF
TRBV7-3	NA	TRBJ2-1	NA	13	TGTGCCAGCAGCTTAACCGTATATCATGAGCAGTTCTTC	CASSLTVYHEQFF
TRBV3-1	NA	TRBJ2-1	many	15	TGTGCCAGCAGCCAAGTGGAGGCCTCCTACAATGAGCAGTTCTTC	CASSQVEASYNEQFF
TRBV9	NA	TRBJ2-3	few	14	TGTGCCAGCAGCGTAGCATATAGCACAGATACGCAGTATTTT	CASSVAYSTDTQYF
TRBV7-2	TRBD2	TRBJ2-7	many	17	TGTGCCAGCAGCTTATACAAGTCTTGGGAGGGGTTCAACGAGCAGTACTTC	CASSLYKSWEGFNEQYF
TRBV3-1	NA	TRBJ2-5	NA	16	TGTGCCAGCAGCGCCCTTTCGGGGCGGGGCCAAGAGACCCAGTACTTC	CASSALSGRGQETQYF